Below, 19 T cell receptor beta chains from the same sample are listed, as sequenced in a study of patients and donors after allogeneic stem cell transplantation. TCRdb recomputed calls from the RT-PCR reads with MiXCR, one row per CDR3 protein. The table lists tens of thousands of distinct CDR3 sequences, 30% to 40% of them singletons. The sample comprised blood, either unsorted or a sorted T cell fraction (not recorded which). These TCRs come from a human donor who was either an allogeneic HSCT recipient or a stem cell or donor lymphocyte infusion donor (not recorded which). It is not recorded whose cells these are; they may come from a transplant donor.

The sample holds a few counts of this clonotype. The chain's CDR3 is CASSPTGMNTEAFF. CDR3 DNA sequence: TGTGCCAGCAGCCCGACAGGGATGAACACTGAAGCTTTCTTT. This chain connects TRBV7-2 to TRBJ1-1; 7 nucleotides agree with TRBD1. Trimming removed 5 bases from V and 0 bases from J; junction bases left unmatched: 3. This CDR3 has 14 residues. The germline gives CDR1 SGHTA, CDR2 FQGNSA. The entire variable domain, with the rest obtained from reference TRBV7-2 and TRBJ1-1, is as follows: GAGVSQSPSNKVTEKGKDVELRCDPISGHTALYWYRQSLGQGLEFLIYFQGNSAPDKSGLPSDRFSAERTGGSVSTLTIQRTQQEDSAVYLCASSPTGMNTEAFFGQGTRLTVV.

The chain joins TRBV10-3 to TRBJ1-5, with D tentatively TRBD1 (5 bases). The CDR3 spans 13 residues. V was shortened by 8 bases and J by 4 bases, with 12 bases between the two germline ends. Looked up from germline, CDR1 is ENHRY and CDR2 is SYGVKD. Here the CDR3 reads CAIGAGENQPQHF. The CDR3 DNA reads as TGTGCCATCGGGGCGGGGGAAAATCAGCCCCAGCATTTT.

There are a few counts of this clonotype. The chain joins TRBV2 to TRBJ1-5; no clear D gene. The germline V gene encodes CDR1 SNHLY and CDR2 FYNNEI. This CDR3 has 16 amino acids. Trimming took 8 bases from V and 10 from J, leaving 27 bases between them. The CDR3 DNA is TGTGCCAGCCTTCCTGACCGTCACAGATTTCCAGATCCCCAGCATTTT. Protein sequence: CASLPDRHRFPDPQHF.

This clonotype was found many times. The J gene is TRBJ1-2, the V gene TRBV7-9; D remains ambiguous. The germline V and J ends were trimmed by 5 bases and 0 bases, with 13 bases remaining between them. CDR3 length equals 15 residues. Germline V CDR1 and CDR2: SEHNR, FQNEAQ (reference sequence). In DNA, the CDR3 is TGTGCCAGCAGCCCCCCAGGTCGACCTAACTATGGCTACACCTTC. Protein: CASSPPGRPNYGYTF. Looking up the rest from reference TRBV7-9 and TRBJ1-2 gives the full variable domain: DTGVSQNPRHKITKRGQNVTFRCDPISEHNRLYWYRQTLGQGPEFLTYFQNEAQLEKSRLLSDRFSAERPKGSFSTLEIQRTEQGDSAMYLCASSPPGRPNYGYTFGSGTRLTVV.

This clonotype was picked up a small number of times. The J gene is TRBJ1-5, the V gene TRBV19; D is uncertain. Germline assignment: CDR1 LNHDA and CDR2 SQIVND (reference sequence). The germline V and J ends were trimmed by 7 bases and 0 bases, with 10 bases remaining between them. The CDR3 contains 14 residues. In DNA form, the CDR3 reads TGTGCCAGTAAGTCGAGGAATAGCAATCAGCCCCAGCATTTT. This translates into CASKSRNSNQPQHF.

This clonotype was detected only a few times. The rearrangement links TRBV4-2 to TRBJ1-1; TRBD1 might be the D (5 bases). CDR1 and CDR2 from the germline V gene are LGHNA and YNFKEQ. The CDR3 spans 15 residues. Trimming took 0 bases from V and 4 from J, leaving 12 bases between them. The CDR3 loop is CASSQDSWDLTEAFF. CDR3 coding DNA: TGTGCCAGCAGCCAAGATTCCTGGGACCTCACTGAAGCTTTCTTT.

J is TRBJ2-1 and V is TRBV10-3, with 10 bases aligning to TRBD1. The V and J ends lost 4 bases and 5 bases, in that order; junction bases with no gene match: 11. CDR3 length: 17 residues. Looked up from germline, CDR1 is ENHRY and CDR2 is SYGVKD. The CDR3 protein is CAISALLRQGANNEQFF. For the CDR3, the DNA is TGTGCCATCAGTGCCCTTCTTAGACAGGGGGCGAACAATGAGCAGTTCTTC.

For the CDR3, the DNA is TGCAGTGCTAGAGAGCGGGAGTGGGCCTACAATGAGCAGTTCTTC. Translation: CSAREREWAYNEQFF. This chain links TRBV20-1 with TRBJ2-1; 7 bases map to TRBD2. Germline trimming cut 0 bases from V and 2 bases from J; bases unmatched to any gene: 4. Germline V gene sequence: CDR1 DFQATT, CDR2 SNEGSKA (reference sequence). The CDR3 is made up of 15 amino acids.

In DNA, the CDR3 is TGTGCCAGCAGTTTTCTAGCGGGCTACGAGCAGTACTTC. As protein: CASSFLAGYEQYF. V usage is TRBV12-3 or TRBV12-4 and J usage is TRBJ2-7; TRBD2 matches 8 bases. CDR3 length: 13 amino acids. Trimming took 3 bases from V and 3 from J; bases not matched to a gene: 1.

V is TRBV10-3 and J is TRBJ2-7; D ambiguous. V was clipped by 0 bases and J by 7 bases, with 7 bases between them. Per germline, CDR1 ENHRY and CDR2 SYGVKD. CDR3 length equals 12 residues. The CDR3: CAISESIEEQYF. The CDR3, as DNA: TGTGCCATCAGTGAGTCGATTGAAGAGCAGTACTTC.

This clonotype appeared a few times. The rearrangement uses TRBV12-3 or TRBV12-4 and TRBJ1-2; 8 nucleotides match TRBD1. The CDR3 runs 13 residues. The J segment lost 7 bases and the V segment lost 6 bases, leaving 7 bases of the junction unmatched. DNA of the CDR3: TGTGCCAGCAGGTGGGCAGGGGGCGGTGGCTACACCTTC. This translates into CASRWAGGGGYTF.

The chain joins TRBV20-1 to TRBJ1-4; TRBD1 agrees at 7 bases. The V segment lost 0 bases and the J segment 17 bases; nucleotides outside the gene matches: 12. Germline CDR1 is DFQATT and CDR2 is SNEGSKA (reference sequence). This CDR3 spans 13 amino acids. The CDR3 here is CSARDWTGRRDFF. CDR3 in DNA: TGCAGTGCTAGAGATTGGACAGGCCGACGGGATTTTTTT.

The chain recombines TRBV7-2 with TRBJ2-3; D unclear. CDR3 size: 14 residues. Germline loops: CDR1 SGHTA, CDR2 FQGNSA. Trimming pared 1 base from V and 1 base from J, leaving 6 bases between. CDR3 region: CASSLGVGTDTQYF. CDR3 DNA sequence: TGTGCCAGCAGCTTAGGTGTTGGCACAGATACGCAGTATTTT.

This clonotype has only a few counts. The chain is built from TRBV29-1 and TRBJ2-3, with TRBD2 matching 8 bases. With 7 bases clipped from V and 0 bases from J, the junction kept 6 bases outside the gene matches. This CDR3 has 14 amino acids. Germline CDR1 SQVTM, CDR2 ANQGSEA. The CDR3 region has the DNA TGCAGCGCCTCCGGGAGGGCTAGCACAGATACGCAGTATTTT. This codes for CSASGRASTDTQYF.

The rearrangement links TRBV7-9 to TRBJ2-1; 9 bases are shared with TRBD2. CDR3 length: 14 amino acids. V was pared by 6 bases and J by 8 bases, with 8 bases of the junction left unmatched. Germline-derived CDR1 and CDR2 are SEHNR and FQNEAQ (reference sequence). The CDR3 here is CASSSGTSTDEQFF. The CDR3 bases are TGTGCCAGCAGTTCCGGGACTAGCACCGATGAGCAGTTCTTC.

This clonotype was seen only a few times. J is TRBJ1-1 and V is TRBV14; D gene unclear. CDR1 is SGHDN, CDR2 FVKESK, per germline. V was clipped by 6 bases and J by 0 bases, with 8 bases between them. The CDR3 loop spans 13 amino acids. In DNA, the CDR3 is TGTGCCAGCAGTCGAGGAGTGAACACTGAAGCTTTCTTT. Its protein product is CASSRGVNTEAFF.

The V gene is TRBV5-6, the J gene TRBJ2-2; a possible D gene is TRBD1 (5 bases). Germline V CDR1 and CDR2: SGHDT, YYEEEE. Trimming cost V 6 bases and J 4 bases, with 16 bases left between them. This CDR3 is built from 15 residues. The CDR3 loop reads CASNVAGLFTGELFF. CDR3 DNA sequence: TGTGCCAGCAACGTGGCAGGGCTTTTCACCGGGGAGCTGTTTTTT.

This clonotype has only a few counts. This chain joins TRBV24-1 and TRBJ2-5; either TRBD1 or TRBD2 may supply D (5 bases each). CDR3 length: 15 amino acids. V was cut by 3 bases and J by 3 bases, with 13 bases left in between. The V gene's germline CDR1 is KGHDR and CDR2 SFDVKD. The CDR3, as DNA: TGTGCCACCAGTGATCGACCCGGGGCAAAAGAGACCCAGTACTTC. Translating it yields CATSDRPGAKETQYF.

The chain recombines TRBV20-1 with TRBJ2-2; 8 positions match TRBD1. The J segment lost 1 base and the V segment lost 4 bases, leaving 2 bases of the junction unmatched. Germline CDR1 reads DFQATT; CDR2 reads SNEGSKA (reference sequence). The CDR3 covers 14 residues. CDR3: CSATGTGNTGELFF. The DNA for the CDR3 is TGCAGTGCTACCGGGACAGGGAACACCGGGGAGCTGTTTTTT.